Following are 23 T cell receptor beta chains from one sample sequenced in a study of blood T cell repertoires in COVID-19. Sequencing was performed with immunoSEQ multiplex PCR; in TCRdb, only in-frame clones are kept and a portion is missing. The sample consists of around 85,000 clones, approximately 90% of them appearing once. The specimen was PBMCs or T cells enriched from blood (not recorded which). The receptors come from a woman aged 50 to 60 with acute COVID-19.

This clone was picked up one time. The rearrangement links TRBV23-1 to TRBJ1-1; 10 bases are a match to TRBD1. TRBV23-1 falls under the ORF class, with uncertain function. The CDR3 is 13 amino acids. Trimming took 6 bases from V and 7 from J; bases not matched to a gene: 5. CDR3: CASREGQGSEAFF. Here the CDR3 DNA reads TGCGCCAGCAGGGAGGGACAGGGGAGTGAAGCTTTCTTT.

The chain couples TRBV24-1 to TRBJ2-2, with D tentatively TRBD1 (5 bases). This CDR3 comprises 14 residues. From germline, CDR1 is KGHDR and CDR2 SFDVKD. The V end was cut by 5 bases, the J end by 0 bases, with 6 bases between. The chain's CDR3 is CATSGQTNTGELFF. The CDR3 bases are TGTGCCACCAGTGGACAGACGAACACCGGGGAGCTGTTTTTT.

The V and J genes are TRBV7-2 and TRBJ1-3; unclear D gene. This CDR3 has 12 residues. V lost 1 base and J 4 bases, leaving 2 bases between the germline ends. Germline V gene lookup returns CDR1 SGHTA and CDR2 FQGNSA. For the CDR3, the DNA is TGTGCCAGCAGCTTAGTAGGAAACACCATATATTTT. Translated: CASSLVGNTIYF.

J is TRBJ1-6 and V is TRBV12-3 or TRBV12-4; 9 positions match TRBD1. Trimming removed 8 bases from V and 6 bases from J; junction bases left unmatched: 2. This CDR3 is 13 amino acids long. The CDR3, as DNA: TGTGCCAGCTCGGGACAGGGTAATTCACCCCTCCACTTT. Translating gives CASSGQGNSPLHF.

Here the CDR3 reads CASSTHSYPSYNEQFF. The CDR3 bases are TGTGCCAGTAGTACCCACAGTTACCCCTCCTACAATGAGCAGTTCTTC. The rearrangement links TRBV19 to TRBJ2-1, with D unclear. The V end lost 4 bases, the J end lost 0 bases, and 13 bases lay between the germline ends. The CDR3 totals 16 residues. Germline values: CDR1 LNHDA, CDR2 SQIVND (reference sequence).

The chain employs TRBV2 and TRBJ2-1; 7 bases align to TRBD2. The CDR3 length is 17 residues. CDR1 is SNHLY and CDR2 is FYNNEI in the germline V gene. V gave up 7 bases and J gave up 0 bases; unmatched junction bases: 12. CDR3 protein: CASTPEGGSGSYNEQFF. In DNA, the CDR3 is TGTGCCAGCACCCCGGAGGGCGGGAGCGGCTCCTACAATGAGCAGTTCTTC.

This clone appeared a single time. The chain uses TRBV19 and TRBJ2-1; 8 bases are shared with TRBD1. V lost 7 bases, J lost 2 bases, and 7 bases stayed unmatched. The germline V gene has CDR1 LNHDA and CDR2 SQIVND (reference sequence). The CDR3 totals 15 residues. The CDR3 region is CASMAGQAPYNEQFF. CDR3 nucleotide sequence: TGTGCCAGTATGGCGGGACAGGCCCCCTACAATGAGCAGTTCTTC.

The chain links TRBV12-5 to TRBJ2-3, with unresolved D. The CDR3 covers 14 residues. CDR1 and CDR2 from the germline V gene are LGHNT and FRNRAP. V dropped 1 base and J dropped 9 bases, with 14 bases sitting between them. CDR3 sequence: CASGLGLGGPTQYF. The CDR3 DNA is TGTGCTAGTGGTTTGGGGCTAGGCGGTCCGACGCAGTATTTT.

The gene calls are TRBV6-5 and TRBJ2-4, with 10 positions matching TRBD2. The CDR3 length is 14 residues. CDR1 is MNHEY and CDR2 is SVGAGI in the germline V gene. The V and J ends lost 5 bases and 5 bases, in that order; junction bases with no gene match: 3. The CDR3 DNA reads TGTGCCAGCAGTCTAGCGGGAGCGGAAAACATTCAGTACTTC. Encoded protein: CASSLAGAENIQYF.

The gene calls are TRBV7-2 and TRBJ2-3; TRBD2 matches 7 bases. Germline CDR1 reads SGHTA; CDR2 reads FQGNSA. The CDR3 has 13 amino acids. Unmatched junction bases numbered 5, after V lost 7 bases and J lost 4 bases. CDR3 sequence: CASTSRGADTQYF. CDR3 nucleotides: TGTGCCAGCACTTCCCGGGGGGCAGATACGCAGTATTTT.

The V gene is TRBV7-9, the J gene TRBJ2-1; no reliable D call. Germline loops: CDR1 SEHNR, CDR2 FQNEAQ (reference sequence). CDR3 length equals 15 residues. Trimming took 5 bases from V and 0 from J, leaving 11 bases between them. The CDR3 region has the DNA TGTGCCAGCAGCCCCGACTCCAGCTCCTACAATGAGCAGTTCTTC. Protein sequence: CASSPDSSSYNEQFF.

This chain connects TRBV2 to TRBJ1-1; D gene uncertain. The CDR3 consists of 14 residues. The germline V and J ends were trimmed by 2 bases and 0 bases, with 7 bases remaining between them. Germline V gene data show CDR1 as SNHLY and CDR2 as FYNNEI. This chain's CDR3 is CASSESVMNTEAFF. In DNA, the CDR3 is TGTGCCAGCAGTGAATCAGTAATGAACACTGAAGCTTTCTTT. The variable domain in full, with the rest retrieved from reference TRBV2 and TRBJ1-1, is EPEVTQTPSHQVTQMGQEVILRCVPISNHLYFYWYRQILGQKVEFLVSFYNNEISEKSEIFDDQFSVERPDGSNFTLKIRSTKLEDSAMYFCASSESVMNTEAFFGQGTRLTVV.

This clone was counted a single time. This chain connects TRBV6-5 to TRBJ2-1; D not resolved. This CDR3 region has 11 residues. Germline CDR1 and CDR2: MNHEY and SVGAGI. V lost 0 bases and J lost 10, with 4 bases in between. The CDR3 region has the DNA TGTGCCAGCAGTTACTCAGCAGAGCAGTTCTTC. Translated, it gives CASSYSAEQFF.

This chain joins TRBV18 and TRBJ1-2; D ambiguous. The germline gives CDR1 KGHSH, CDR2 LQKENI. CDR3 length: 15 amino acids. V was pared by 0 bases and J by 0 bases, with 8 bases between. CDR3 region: CASSPPISANYGYTF. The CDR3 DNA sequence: TGTGCCAGCTCACCACCGATCAGTGCTAACTATGGCTACACCTTC. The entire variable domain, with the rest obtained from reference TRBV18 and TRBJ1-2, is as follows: NAGVMQNPRHLVRRRGQEARLRCSPMKGHSHVYWYRQLPEEGLKFMVYLQKENIIDESGMPKERFSAEFPKEGPSILRIQQVVRGDSAAYFCASSPPISANYGYTFGSGTRLTVV.

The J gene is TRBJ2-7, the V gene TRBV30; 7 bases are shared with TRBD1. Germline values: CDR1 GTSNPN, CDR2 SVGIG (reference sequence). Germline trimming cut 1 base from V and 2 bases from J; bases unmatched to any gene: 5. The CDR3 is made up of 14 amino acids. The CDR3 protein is CAWSGSGGPYEQYF. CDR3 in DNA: TGTGCCTGGAGTGGATCAGGGGGTCCCTACGAGCAGTACTTC. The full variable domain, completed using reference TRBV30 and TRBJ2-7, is SQTIHQWPATLVQPVGSPLSLECTVEGTSNPNLYWYRQAAGRGLQLLFYSVGIGQISSEVPQNLSASRPQDRQFILSSKKLLLSDSGFYLCAWSGSGGPYEQYFGPGTRLTVT.

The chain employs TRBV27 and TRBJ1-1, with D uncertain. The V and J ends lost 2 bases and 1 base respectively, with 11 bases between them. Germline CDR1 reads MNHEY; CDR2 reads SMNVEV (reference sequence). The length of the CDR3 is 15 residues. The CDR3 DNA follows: TGTGCCAGCAGTTTAAACCCCACGGGGAACACTGAAGCTTTCTTT. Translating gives CASSLNPTGNTEAFF.

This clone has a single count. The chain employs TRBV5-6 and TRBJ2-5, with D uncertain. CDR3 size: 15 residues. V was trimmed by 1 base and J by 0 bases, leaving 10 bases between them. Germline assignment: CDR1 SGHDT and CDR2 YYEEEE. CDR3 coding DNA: TGTGCCAGCAGCTTGTATAGTCTTTACCAAGAGACCCAGTACTTC. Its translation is CASSLYSLYQETQYF.

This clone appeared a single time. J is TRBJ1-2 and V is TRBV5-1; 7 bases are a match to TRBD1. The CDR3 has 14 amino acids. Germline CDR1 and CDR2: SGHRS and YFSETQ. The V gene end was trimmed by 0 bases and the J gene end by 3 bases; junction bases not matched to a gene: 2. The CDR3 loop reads CASSLADRDYGYTF. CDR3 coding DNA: TGCGCCAGCAGCTTGGCCGACAGGGACTATGGCTACACCTTC.

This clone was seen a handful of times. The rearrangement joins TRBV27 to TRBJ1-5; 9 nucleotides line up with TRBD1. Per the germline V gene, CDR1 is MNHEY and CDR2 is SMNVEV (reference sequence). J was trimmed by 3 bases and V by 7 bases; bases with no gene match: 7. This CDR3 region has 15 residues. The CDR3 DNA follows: TGTGCCAGCAATAAACAGGGGGCACTCAATCAGCCCCAGCATTTT. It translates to CASNKQGALNQPQHF.

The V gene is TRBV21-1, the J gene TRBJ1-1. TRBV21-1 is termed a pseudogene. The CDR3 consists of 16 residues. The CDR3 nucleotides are TGTGCCAGCAGCAAAGGGCTGGGGAGGGTAGGCACTGAAGCTTTCTTT. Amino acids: CASSKGLGRVGTEAFF.

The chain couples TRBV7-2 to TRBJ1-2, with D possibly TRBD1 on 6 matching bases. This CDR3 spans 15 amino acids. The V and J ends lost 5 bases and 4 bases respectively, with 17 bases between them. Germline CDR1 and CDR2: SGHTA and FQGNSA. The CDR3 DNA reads TGTGCCAGCAGCATCAACCCGACAGGCCTCTATGGCTACACCTTC. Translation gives CASSINPTGLYGYTF.

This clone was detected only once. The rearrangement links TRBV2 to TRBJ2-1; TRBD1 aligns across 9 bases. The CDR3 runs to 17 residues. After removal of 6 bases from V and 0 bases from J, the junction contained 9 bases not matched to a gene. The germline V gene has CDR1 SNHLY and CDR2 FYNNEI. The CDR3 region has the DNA TGTGCCAGCAGATCCGGGACAGGGTATAACTCCTACAATGAGCAGTTCTTC. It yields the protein CASRSGTGYNSYNEQFF.

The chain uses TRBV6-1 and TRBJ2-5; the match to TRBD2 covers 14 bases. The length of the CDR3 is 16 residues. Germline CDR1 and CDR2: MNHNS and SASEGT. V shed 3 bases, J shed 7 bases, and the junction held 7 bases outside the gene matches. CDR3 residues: CASSEGLAGAGGTQYF. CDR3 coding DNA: TGTGCCAGCAGTGAGGGACTAGCGGGAGCGGGGGGGACCCAGTACTTC.